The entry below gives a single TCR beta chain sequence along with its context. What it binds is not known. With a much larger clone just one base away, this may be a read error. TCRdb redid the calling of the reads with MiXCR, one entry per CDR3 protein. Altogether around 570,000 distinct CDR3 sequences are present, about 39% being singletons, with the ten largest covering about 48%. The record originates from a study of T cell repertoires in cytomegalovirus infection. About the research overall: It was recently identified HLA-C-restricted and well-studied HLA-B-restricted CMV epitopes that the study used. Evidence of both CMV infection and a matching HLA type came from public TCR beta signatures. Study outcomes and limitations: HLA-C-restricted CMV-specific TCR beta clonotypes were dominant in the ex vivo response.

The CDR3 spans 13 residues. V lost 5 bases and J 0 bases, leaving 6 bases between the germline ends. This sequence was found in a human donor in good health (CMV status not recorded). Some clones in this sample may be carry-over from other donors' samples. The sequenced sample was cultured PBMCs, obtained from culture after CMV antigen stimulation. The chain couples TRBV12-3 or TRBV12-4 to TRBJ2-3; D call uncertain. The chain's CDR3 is CASSDVSTDTQYF. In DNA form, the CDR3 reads TGTGCCAGCAGTGACGTGAGCACAGATACGCAGTATTTT.